Presented here are 31 T cell receptor beta chains from one specimen sequenced in a study of CD8+ T cells in alopecia areata. RNA was isolated and reverse transcribed to cDNA, the sequencing template. Profiled with immunoSEQ multiplex PCR; TCRdb holds only in-frame clones, not every one. The sample has over 95,000 clones, 41% seen once. The sequenced sample consisted of CD4+ T cells sorted from blood. Source of these receptors: a human donor with alopecia areata.

This clone was seen ten or more times. The chain is built from TRBV28 and TRBJ2-4; D is unresolved. Germline V gene lookup returns CDR1 MDHEN and CDR2 SYDVKM. Trimming shortened V by 7 bases and J by 1 base, and 11 bases separated the two germline ends. The CDR3 extends over 14 amino acids. The CDR3 sequence is CASIPVGAKNIQYF. CDR3 in DNA: TGTGCCAGCATTCCGGTGGGGGCCAAAAACATTCAGTACTTC. Together with reference TRBV28 and TRBJ2-4, the CDR3 gives the full variable domain: DVKVTQSSRYLVKRTGEKVFLECVQDMDHENMFWYRQDPGLGLRLIYFSYDVKMKEKGDIPEGYSVSREKKERFSLILESASTNQTSMYLCASIPVGAKNIQYFGAGTRLSVL.

The chain recombines TRBV5-1 with TRBJ2-7, with D hard to call. Trimming took off 0 bases at V and 5 bases at J, with 9 bases between the two ends. Germline assignment: CDR1 SGHRS and CDR2 YFSETQ. This CDR3 has 13 amino acids. As DNA, the CDR3 is TGCGCCAGCAGCTTGGGATATGGAGACGAGCAGTACTTC. This sequence encodes CASSLGYGDEQYF.

This clone appeared a single time. DNA of the CDR3: TGTGCCAGCAGTCTGACAGGGGGCGTTGAGCAGTTCTTC. It yields the protein CASSLTGGVEQFF. V usage is TRBV27 and J usage is TRBJ2-1; TRBD1 matches at 10 bases. Germline V lookup: CDR1 MNHEY, CDR2 SMNVEV (reference sequence). The CDR3 has 13 residues. V lost 5 bases and J lost 9; bases outside the gene matches: 4.

This clone was observed a handful of times. An end of the junction differs from the germline gene, which may be a read error. The rearrangement joins TRBV4-3 to TRBJ1-5; 11 positions match TRBD1. Germline values: CDR1 LGHNA, CDR2 YSLEER. The CDR3 loop spans 14 amino acids. The chain's CDR3 is CASSQGQGALPQHF. CDR3 nucleotide sequence: TGCGCCAGCAGTCAAGGACAGGGGGCCCTACCCCAGCATTTT.

This clone came up a few times. The chain uses TRBV29-1 and TRBJ2-1; 13 bases fit TRBD2. V was clipped by 3 bases and J by 6 bases; unmatched bases: 5. The CDR3 has 15 amino acids. The germline V gene encodes CDR1 SQVTM and CDR2 ANQGSEA. The CDR3 nucleotides are TGCAGCGTTGATGGGACTAGCGGGACCCCCAATGAGCAGTTCTTC. It encodes CSVDGTSGTPNEQFF.

V usage is TRBV7-9 and J usage is TRBJ2-2, with TRBD1 matching over 7 bases. The CDR3 spans 15 residues. The trim removed 4 bases at V and 3 bases at J, leaving 5 bases unmatched. The germline gives CDR1 SEHNR, CDR2 FQNEAQ (reference sequence). This chain's CDR3 is CASSSPGQYTGELFF. CDR3 nucleotides: TGTGCCAGCAGCTCGCCGGGACAGTACACCGGGGAGCTGTTTTTT.

There are a few counts of this clone. No DNA is shown, since the ends of the CDR3 on it are uncertain; the CDR3 is the one TCRdb lists. CDR3: CAWDVGQGNRTF. V usage is TRBV30 and J usage is TRBJ1-2; the table's D call TRBD1 went unverified against the DNA. CDR1 GTSNPN and CDR2 SVGIG come from the germline V gene (reference sequence). The CDR3 contains 12 residues when both ends are counted.

CDR3 DNA: TGCGCCAGCAGCCCCCCTCGGGCAGGGATGGAGACCCAGTACTTC. This translates into CASSPPRAGMETQYF. The rearrangement uses TRBV5-1 and TRBJ2-5, with D perhaps matching TRBD1 (5 bases). Germline V gene lookup returns CDR1 SGHRS and CDR2 YFSETQ. V lost 4 bases and J 5 bases, leaving 18 bases between the germline ends. CDR3 length: 15 amino acids.

V usage is TRBV4-2 and J usage is TRBJ1-1, with 7 bases lining up with TRBD1. Germline CDR1 LGHNA, CDR2 YNFKEQ. V was clipped by 4 bases and J by 5 bases; unmatched bases: 10. The CDR3 spans 15 residues. CDR3 bases: TGTGCCAGCAGCCGACCGGAAAGGGGGCCAACTGAAGCTTTCTTT. Protein sequence: CASSRPERGPTEAFF.

The chain recombines TRBV28 with TRBJ2-3; tentative D call: TRBD1 (6 bases). Trimming shortened V by 10 bases and J by 4 bases, and 15 bases separated the two germline ends. CDR3 length: 13 residues. The V gene's germline CDR1 is MDHEN and CDR2 SYDVKM. Written as DNA, the CDR3 is TGTGCCATCATTCCAGGGGCGGCAGATACGCAGTATTTT. It yields the protein CAIIPGAADTQYF.

The J gene is TRBJ2-3, the V gene TRBV7-2; no clear D gene. Deletions cut 5 bases from V and 1 base from J, with 16 bases between. Germline-derived CDR1 and CDR2 are SGHTA and FQGNSA. CDR3 length equals 16 residues. CDR3 nucleotide sequence: TGTGCCAGCAGCATGACGGGCATTGGTGGCACAGATACGCAGTATTTT. Protein product: CASSMTGIGGTDTQYF.

J is TRBJ1-6 and V is TRBV5-1, with 7 positions matching TRBD1. The V segment lost 2 bases and the J segment 8 bases; nucleotides outside the gene matches: 13. Germline lookup yields CDR1 SGHRS and CDR2 YFSETQ. The CDR3 contains 17 residues. The CDR3 is CASSFWGQQKDDSPLHF. In DNA form, the CDR3 reads TGCGCCAGCAGCTTCTGGGGACAGCAGAAGGACGATTCACCCCTCCACTTT.

The V call is TRBV30, the J call TRBJ1-1; D is ambiguous. CDR1 is GTSNPN, CDR2 SVGIG, per germline (reference sequence). This CDR3 contains 15 residues. Trimming removed 3 bases at V and 2 bases at J, with 16 bases between. DNA for the CDR3: TGTGCCTGGAGGAAAGACGGGTTGAGAAACACTGAAGCTTTCTTT. Its translation is CAWRKDGLRNTEAFF.

This chain links TRBV27 with TRBJ2-7, with D perhaps TRBD1 (5 bases). The J call may be incorrect, as the DNA end agrees better with TRBJ2-5. Germline V gene sequence: CDR1 MNHEY, CDR2 SMNVEV (reference sequence). The CDR3 is made up of 14 amino acids. The CDR3 here is CASSSLGGRGTQYF. As DNA, the CDR3 is TGTGCCAGCAGTTCCCTCGGCGGTAGGGGGACCCAGTACTTC.

In this sample, this clone turned up a few times. V and J are TRBV30 and TRBJ2-1; 8 bases match TRBD2. This CDR3 comprises 15 residues. J lost 4 bases, V lost 4 bases, and 9 bases had no gene match. CDR1 GTSNPN and CDR2 SVGIG come from the germline V gene (reference sequence). In DNA, the CDR3 is TGTGCCTGGAAACTCTTAGCGGGACGGTACAATGAGCAGTTCTTC. Protein sequence: CAWKLLAGRYNEQFF.

This chain joins TRBV29-1 and TRBJ2-1; no firm D call. Germline CDR1 SQVTM, CDR2 ANQGSEA. The CDR3 consists of 13 residues. The ends were cut back, 4 bases at V and 9 bases at J, with 16 bases in the middle. In nucleotides, the CDR3 is TGCAGCGTTGGTCCCAGAGGTTTAACTGAGCAGTTCTTC. As protein: CSVGPRGLTEQFF.

CDR3 DNA: TGTGCCCGGCTGGGACAGGGTGTCACCGGGGAGCTGTTTTTT. Protein sequence: CARLGQGVTGELFF. The chain uses TRBV30 and TRBJ2-2, with 9 bases identical to TRBD1. In germline, CDR1 is GTSNPN, CDR2 SVGIG (reference sequence). Trimming took 8 bases from V and 4 from J; bases not matched to a gene: 8. CDR3 length equals 14 residues. Full variable domain (remainder filled in from reference TRBV30 and TRBJ2-2): SQTIHQWPATLVQPVGSPLSLECTVEGTSNPNLYWYRQAAGRGLQLLFYSVGIGQISSEVPQNLSASRPQDRQFILSSKKLLLSDSGFYLCARLGQGVTGELFFGEGSRLTVL.

In DNA form, the CDR3 reads TGTGCCAGCAGCAACGGAGTCTTAGGGGGCAGGAATGAGCAGTTCTTC. Its translation is CASSNGVLGGRNEQFF. The V call is TRBV7-2, the J call TRBJ2-1, with 7 bases aligning to TRBD1. Germline CDR1 and CDR2: SGHTA and FQGNSA. V was clipped by 5 bases and J by 7 bases; unmatched bases: 14. The CDR3 is 16 amino acids.

This clone was counted a single time. The chain employs TRBV5-1 and TRBJ2-5; 10 bases match TRBD2. This CDR3 has 17 residues. Per the germline V gene, CDR1 is SGHRS and CDR2 is YFSETQ. The V gene end was trimmed by 5 bases and the J gene end by 5 bases; junction bases not matched to a gene: 15. The CDR3, as DNA: TGCGCCAGCAGACCCCAAAGTAGCGGGAGGAGTATGGAGACCCAGTACTTC. Amino acid sequence: CASRPQSSGRSMETQYF.

This chain joins TRBV18 and TRBJ2-3, with D possibly TRBD1 on 6 matching bases. The germline V and J ends were trimmed by 4 bases and 0 bases, with 8 bases remaining between them. This CDR3 has 14 amino acids. From germline, CDR1 is KGHSH and CDR2 LQKENI. CDR3 nucleotides: TGTGCCAGCTCACAGGGACATAGCACAGATACGCAGTATTTT. Protein sequence: CASSQGHSTDTQYF.

In this sample, this clone turned up a few times. V usage is TRBV5-4 and J usage is TRBJ1-3; weak D call: TRBD1 (6 bases). Germline CDR1 reads SGHNT; CDR2 reads YYREEE (reference sequence). There are 14 residues in the CDR3. Trimming cost V 0 bases and J 4 bases, with 8 bases left between them. The CDR3: CASSLAQGGNTIYF. CDR3 DNA sequence: TGTGCCAGCAGCTTGGCACAGGGCGGAAACACCATATATTTT.

The chain couples TRBV29-1 to TRBJ2-7, with D perhaps matching TRBD1 or TRBD2 (5 bases each). The V and J ends lost 1 base and 2 bases respectively, with 21 bases between them. The CDR3 length is 17 residues. From germline, CDR1 is SQVTM and CDR2 ANQGSEA. This chain's CDR3 is CSVEGEWSGTDTYEQYF. In DNA, the CDR3 is TGCAGCGTTGAAGGCGAGTGGTCGGGGACGGATACCTACGAGCAGTACTTC.

This clone showed up just a few times. This sequence joins TRBV20-1 and TRBJ2-7; no clear D. The germline CDR1 and CDR2 sequences are DFQATT and SNEGSKA (reference sequence). CDR3 length: 11 residues. V lost 3 bases and J 6 bases, leaving 9 bases between the germline ends. CDR3 loop: CSASVVGEQYF. The CDR3 DNA reads TGCAGTGCTAGTGTCGTCGGCGAGCAGTACTTC.

This chain uses TRBV29-1 with TRBJ2-5; TRBD1 matches 7 bases. Matching the DNA end better, TRBJ2-7 makes the J call doubtful. This CDR3 spans 14 amino acids. Germline V lookup: CDR1 SQVTM, CDR2 ANQGSEA. The CDR3 is CSVGQGIMVNEQYF. DNA for the CDR3: TGCAGCGTTGGACAGGGCATAATGGTGAACGAGCAGTACTTC.

This clone occurred a few times. V gene TRBV29-1 combines with J gene TRBJ2-5; TRBD2 agrees at 9 bases. Germline assignment: CDR1 SQVTM and CDR2 ANQGSEA. The CDR3 is 13 amino acids. Trimming cost V 4 bases and J 4 bases; bases outside gene matches: 4. The CDR3: CSVGLAGTETQYF. The CDR3 DNA reads as TGCAGCGTTGGGCTAGCGGGGACAGAGACCCAGTACTTC.

The chain is built from TRBV30 and TRBJ2-2; the D gene is possibly TRBD2 (5 bases). This CDR3 is built from 12 residues. V shed 5 bases and J shed 4 bases, with 8 bases lying between them. CDR1 is GTSNPN, CDR2 SVGIG, per germline (reference sequence). CDR3 nucleotides: TGTGCCTGGGGTCGGGGCACCGGGGAGCTGTTTTTT. Translation gives CAWGRGTGELFF.

The gene calls are TRBV18 and TRBJ2-3; tentative D call: TRBD1 (6 bases). The CDR3 is 14 residues long. Looked up from germline, CDR1 is KGHSH and CDR2 is LQKENI. Trimming took off 5 bases at V and 0 bases at J, with 9 bases between the two ends. CDR3 in DNA: TGTGCCAGCTCAAGGGGACAAAGCACAGATACGCAGTATTTT. Translated, it gives CASSRGQSTDTQYF.

This clone was seen a handful of times. V gene TRBV29-1 combines with J gene TRBJ1-4; D call uncertain. Germline V gene lookup returns CDR1 SQVTM and CDR2 ANQGSEA. The V gene lost 4 bases and the J gene lost 7 bases, with 7 bases spanning the gap. This CDR3 has 11 amino acids. The CDR3 DNA is TGCAGCGTTGGGCGGGGTGAAAAACTGTTTTTT. Translation: CSVGRGEKLFF. Combining the CDR3 with reference TRBV29-1 and TRBJ1-4 gives the whole variable domain SAVISQKPSRDICQRGTSLTIQCQVDSQVTMMFWYRQQPGQSLTLIATANQGSEATYESGFVIDKFPISRPNLTFSTLTVSNMSPEDSSIYLCSVGRGEKLFFGSGTQLSVL.

The gene calls are TRBV15 and TRBJ2-5, with a possible D match to TRBD1 (6 bases). Germline V gene lookup returns CDR1 LNHNV and CDR2 YYDKDF (reference sequence). The CDR3 runs 16 residues. Trimming removed 0 bases from V and 4 bases from J, with 15 bases in between. The CDR3 DNA reads as TGTGCCACCAGCAGAGATTCCACAGGGCGCCGAGAGACCCAGTACTTC. Its translation is CATSRDSTGRRETQYF.

This sequence joins TRBV29-1 and TRBJ1-1; 7 nucleotides line up with TRBD1. The length of the CDR3 is 13 residues. Per the germline V gene, CDR1 is SQVTM and CDR2 is ANQGSEA. J lost 1 base, V lost 8 bases, and 7 bases had no gene match. This CDR3 reads CSLSTGSNTEAFF. In nucleotides, the CDR3 is TGCAGCCTCTCGACAGGGTCGAACACTGAAGCTTTCTTT.

The chain is built from TRBV30 and TRBJ2-1; no clear D gene. From germline, CDR1 is GTSNPN and CDR2 SVGIG (reference sequence). The CDR3 spans 13 residues. Trimming shortened V by 1 base and J by 4 bases, and 8 bases separated the two germline ends. In DNA form, the CDR3 reads TGTGCCTGGAGTGGCACCGTATACAATGAGCAGTTCTTC. It translates to CAWSGTVYNEQFF. Full variable domain (remainder filled in from reference TRBV30 and TRBJ2-1): SQTIHQWPATLVQPVGSPLSLECTVEGTSNPNLYWYRQAAGRGLQLLFYSVGIGQISSEVPQNLSASRPQDRQFILSSKKLLLSDSGFYLCAWSGTVYNEQFFGPGTRLTVL.